This TCR beta chain was profiled in a study of T cells expressing NK-cell markers. Study-wide context: Beta-chain profiling covered CD3+CD56+NKG2C+, CD3+CD56+NKG2C- and CD3+CD56-NKG2C+ sorted subsets. Seven sequenced donors out of eight were HCMV-seropositive, one seronegative.

The CDR3 runs 15 residues. TCRdb reprocessed the 5' RACE reads; each CDR3 protein has one entry and no DNA is given. The sample totals 300,000 to 450,000 distinct CDR3 sequences. The clonotype comes from a man between 18 and 69 years old in good health. J is TRBJ1-1 and V is TRBV12-3 or TRBV12-4. Sequenced input: blood T cells: a sorted CD56 or NKG2C T cell subset, CD4+ or CD8+ T cells, or bulk PBMC T cells (not recorded which). Here the CDR3 reads CASSLVSPPNTEAFF.